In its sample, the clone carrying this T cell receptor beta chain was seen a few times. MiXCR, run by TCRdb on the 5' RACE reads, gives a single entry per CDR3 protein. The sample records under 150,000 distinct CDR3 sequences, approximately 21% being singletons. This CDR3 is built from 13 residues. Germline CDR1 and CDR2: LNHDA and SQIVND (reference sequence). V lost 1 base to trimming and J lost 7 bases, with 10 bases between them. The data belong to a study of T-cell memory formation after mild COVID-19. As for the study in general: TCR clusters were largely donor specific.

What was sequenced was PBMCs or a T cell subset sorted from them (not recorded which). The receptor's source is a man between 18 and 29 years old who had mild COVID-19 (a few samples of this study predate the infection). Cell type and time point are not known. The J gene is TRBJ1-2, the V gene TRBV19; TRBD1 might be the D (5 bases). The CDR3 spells CASSIGGAGGYTF. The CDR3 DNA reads TGTGCCAGTAGTATAGGTGGGGCAGGTGGCTACACCTTC.